Listed below are T cell receptor beta chains from one sample, sequenced in a study of T cell responses to AZD1222 COVID-19 vaccine. Sequencing was performed with immunoSEQ multiplex PCR; in TCRdb, only in-frame clones are kept and a portion is missing. The table includes 160,000 or so clones, roughly 86% detected once. The material sequenced was peripheral blood, taken on day 0 of AZD1222 vaccination. These TCRs come from an adult in good health. The CDR3 runs from the conserved cysteine through the conserved F or W. A D gene is named only where the DNA matches it firmly. Expanded clones are given a class, and other clones once, few, many or no size at all.

NA	NA	17	TRBJ1-5	TRBV28	CASSLAAGASSNQPQHF	TGTGCCAGCAGTTTAGCGGCAGGGGCTTCCAGCAATCAGCCCCAGCATTTT
NA	once	13	TRBJ2-5	TRBV30	CAWSRTVQETQYF	TGTGCCTGGAGCAGGACAGTCCAAGAGACCCAGTACTTC
NA	NA	11	TRBJ1-1	TRBV12-3/TRBV12-4	CASTTGFAAFF	TGTGCCAGCACCACAGGGTTCGCAGCTTTCTTT
NA	once	16	TRBJ1-6	TRBV4-1	CASSQVRGSYNSPLHF	TGCGCCAGCAGCCAAGTTCGGGGCTCCTATAATTCACCCCTCCACTTT
NA	NA	14	TRBJ2-3	TRBV4-2	CASSQAGRTDTQYF	TGTGCCAGCAGCCAAGCCGGGAGAACAGATACGCAGTATTTT
NA	NA	14	TRBJ1-1	TRBV3-1/TRBV3-2	CASSPLLGGTEAFF	TGTGCCAGCAGCCCACTTTTGGGGGGCACTGAAGCTTTCTTT
NA	NA	14	TRBJ2-2	TRBV7-2	CASSSNRVTGELFF	TGTGCCAGCAGCTCAAACAGGGTCACCGGGGAGCTGTTTTTT
NA	NA	13	TRBJ2-7	TRBV29-1	CSVARGPIAEQYF	TGCAGCGTGGCCCGGGGCCCCATCGCCGAGCAGTACTTC
NA	NA	13	TRBJ1-1	TRBV6-5	CASVFQGGTEAFF	TGTGCCAGCGTGTTTCAGGGTGGCACTGAAGCTTTCTTT
NA	NA	15	TRBJ2-5	TRBV5-1	CASSPGGTDQETQYF	TGCGCCAGCAGCCCTGGTGGGACGGACCAAGAGACCCAGTACTTC
NA	few	15	TRBJ1-4	TRBV5-6	CASSVYGVRTEKLFF	TGTGCCAGCAGCGTGTATGGGGTGAGAACGGAAAAACTGTTTTTT
TRBD1	NA	12	TRBJ2-1	TRBV19	CASRPGQGGKFF	TGTGCCAGTAGACCGGGACAGGGGGGAAAGTTCTTC
NA	NA	15	TRBJ1-2	TRBV5-5	CASSLANGGTGGYTF	TGTGCCAGCAGCTTGGCCAATGGAGGGACGGGTGGCTACACCTTC
TRBD1	NA	15	TRBJ1-3	TRBV30	CAWNFRGQSGNTIYF	TGTGCCTGGAATTTTAGGGGGCAATCTGGAAACACCATATATTTT
NA	NA	12	TRBJ2-5	TRBV5-6	CASSWGPETQYF	TGTGCCAGCAGCTGGGGGCCAGAGACCCAGTACTTC
NA	NA	15	TRBJ2-1	TRBV9	CASTPGTPTSNEQFF	TGTGCCAGCACCCCCGGGACTCCTACCAGCAATGAGCAGTTCTTC
NA	NA	14	TRBJ1-5	TRBV28	CASRLQISNQPQHF	TGTGCCAGCAGGCTGCAGATTAGCAATCAGCCCCAGCATTTT
NA	NA	16	TRBJ2-2	TRBV3-1/TRBV3-2	CASSQDDIRDTGELFF	TGTGCCAGCAGCCAAGATGATATCAGGGACACCGGGGAGCTGTTTTTT
NA	NA	14	TRBJ1-2	TRBV28	CATIPPSRVYGYTF	TGTGCCACGATCCCGCCGAGCAGGGTCTATGGCTACACCTTC
NA	NA	17	TRBJ1-1	TRBV5-6	CASSSMTASGLNTEAFF	TGTGCCAGCAGCTCGATGACCGCTAGCGGGTTGAACACTGAAGCTTTCTTT
NA	NA	16	TRBJ1-5	TRBV6-1	CASSEGTGSRGRPQHF	TGTGCCAGCAGTGAAGGCACCGGGTCCAGGGGCAGGCCCCAGCATTTT
TRBD1	NA	16	TRBJ1-1	TRBV6-1	CASSAQQGRGDTEAFF	TGTGCCAGCAGTGCCCAACAGGGGAGGGGGGACACTGAAGCTTTCTTT
NA	NA	14	TRBJ1-3	TRBV9	CASSQGFSGNTIYF	TGTGCCAGCAGCCAGGGATTCTCTGGAAACACCATATATTTT
NA	few	15	TRBJ1-3	TRBV10-3	CAISEGPLSGNTIYF	TGTGCCATCAGTGAGGGGCCTCTCTCTGGAAACACCATATATTTT
NA	NA	16	TRBJ2-5	TRBV15	CATSREAPQQGETQYF	TGTGCCACCAGCAGAGAAGCTCCTCAGCAGGGGGAGACCCAGTACTTC
TRBD1	NA	15	TRBJ1-1	TRBV19	CASSAPDRDSPEAFF	TGTGCCAGTAGTGCCCCTGACAGGGACTCCCCTGAAGCTTTCTTT
TRBD2	once	14	TRBJ2-1	TRBV5-1	CASSLLAGINEQFF	TGCGCCAGCAGCTTGCTAGCGGGGATCAATGAGCAGTTCTTC
NA	NA	17	TRBJ2-3	TRBV7-9	CASSLELSTGLSVAQYF	TGTGCCAGCAGCTTAGAGCTATCGACGGGACTTTCGGTTGCGCAGTATTTT
NA	NA	15	TRBJ2-1	TRBV7-9	CASSLLSTPEDEQFF	TGTGCCAGCAGCTTACTTTCGACTCCTGAGGATGAGCAGTTCTTC
NA	NA	12	TRBJ2-7	TRBV29-1	CSVETRAGEQYF	TGCAGCGTTGAGACTAGGGCCGGCGAGCAGTACTTC
TRBD2	NA	17	TRBJ2-1	TRBV7-8	CASSLVGGTSGYNEQFF	TGTGCCAGCAGCTTAGTAGGCGGGACTAGCGGATACAATGAGCAGTTCTTC
NA	NA	13	TRBJ1-1	TRBV28	CASIQAGGNEAFF	TGTGCCAGCATTCAAGCAGGAGGTAATGAAGCTTTCTTT
NA	NA	13	TRBJ2-7	TRBV7-2	CASSLDQNREQYF	TGTGCCAGCAGCTTAGACCAGAACAGGGAGCAGTACTTC
NA	NA	9	TRBJ1-2	TRBV20-1	CSARDGYTF	TGCAGTGCGAGGGACGGCTACACCTTC
NA	NA	16	TRBJ2-6	TRBV19	CASSIRPDSGANVLTF	TGTGCCAGTAGTATAAGGCCCGACTCTGGGGCCAACGTCCTGACTTTC
TRBD1	NA	13	TRBJ1-1	TRBV20-1	CSAGGDRDTEAFF	TGCAGTGCTGGTGGGGACAGGGACACTGAAGCTTTCTTT
NA	NA	19	TRBJ1-6	TRBV5-6	CASSFQDSHWSSYNSPLHF	TGTGCCAGCAGCTTTCAGGACAGCCACTGGAGCTCCTATAATTCACCCCTCCACTTT
NA	NA	14	TRBJ2-5	TRBV18	CASSRARRLETQYF	TGTGCCTCCTCGAGGGCCCGGAGGTTGGAGACCCAGTACTTC
TRBD1	NA	15	TRBJ2-5	TRBV7-9	CASSIRTGRRETQYF	TGTGCCAGCAGCATCCGGACAGGGAGGCGAGAGACCCAGTACTTC
NA	NA	14	TRBJ1-1	TRBV6-5	CASRGSPMNTEAFF	TGTGCCAGCAGGGGGTCACCCATGAACACTGAAGCTTTCTTT
NA	NA	14	TRBJ2-7	TRBV28	CASSFQGTEYEQYF	TGTGCCAGCAGTTTTCAGGGGACTGAATACGAGCAGTACTTC
TRBD1	NA	17	TRBJ1-5	TRBV4-1	CASSPFSQGAKNQPQHF	TGCGCCAGCAGCCCGTTCTCACAGGGGGCGAAGAATCAGCCCCAGCATTTT
NA	NA	15	TRBJ1-2	TRBV6-5	CASSYRFRGSDGYTF	TGTGCCAGCAGTTACCGTTTTCGGGGAAGCGATGGCTACACCTTC
NA	NA	14	TRBJ1-4	TRBV27	CASSFAGVREKLFF	TGTGCCAGCAGTTTCGCGGGGGTTCGGGAAAAACTGTTTTTT
NA	NA	15	TRBJ2-4	TRBV7-9	CASSLGATGADIQYF	TGTGCCAGCAGCTTAGGGGCAACGGGGGCGGACATTCAGTACTTC
NA	once	14	TRBJ1-1	TRBV7-9	CASSLVQGNTEAFF	TGTGCCAGCAGCTTAGTACAGGGGAACACTGAAGCTTTCTTT
NA	few	13	TRBJ1-6	TRBV2	CASSEGINSPLHF	TGTGCCAGCAGTGAAGGTATTAATTCACCCCTCCACTTT
NA	NA	15	TRBJ1-2	TRBV6-1	CASSEGTATNYGYTF	TGTGCCAGCAGTGAAGGGACAGCTACTAACTATGGCTACACCTTC
NA	NA	16	TRBJ1-1	TRBV6-2/TRBV6-3	CASSYSGRRMNTEAFF	TGTGCCAGCAGTTACTCGGGCCGCCGGATGAACACTGAAGCTTTCTTT
TRBD1	NA	16	TRBJ2-7	TRBV30	CAWSAIGTGISYEQYF	TGTGCCTGGAGTGCCATCGGGACAGGGATCTCCTACGAGCAGTACTTC
TRBD1	NA	15	TRBJ2-7	TRBV4-1	CASSQVQGAQYEQYF	TGCGCCAGCAGCCAAGTGCAGGGGGCTCAATACGAGCAGTACTTC